This T cell receptor (beta chain) was recovered during a study of T cells in Graves' hyperthyroidism and ophthalmopathy. Points from the study as a whole: Blood also showed most of the thyroid clonotypes that were expanded above 0.001.

A word on this clonotype: Its antigen is as yet unknown.

V was clipped by 3 bases and J by 1 base; unmatched bases: 10. The CDR3 runs to 18 residues. Germline assignment: CDR1 SGHAT and CDR2 FQNNGV. Regions amplified from RNA transcripts were the TCR beta CDR3 regions. First-round RT-PCR with HTBI primers amplified the TCR CDR3 region. TCRdb processed the multiplex PCR reads anew with MiXCR; each CDR3 protein has one entry. The sample contains under 65,000 distinct CDR3 sequences, around 50% of which appear only once. The genes are TRBV11-2 and TRBJ2-5; 11 nucleotides match TRBD2. The source material was blood. The source of this sequence is an older woman with Graves' ophthalmopathy. CDR3 residues: CASSLGYGLAGLQETQYF. The DNA for the CDR3 is TGTGCCAGCAGCTTGGGATACGGACTAGCGGGTCTCCAAGAGACCCAGTACTTC. Supplemented by reference TRBV11-2 and TRBJ2-5, the full variable domain reads EAGVAQSPRYKIIEKRQSVAFWCNPISGHATLYWYQQILGQGPKLLIQFQNNGVVDDSQLPKDRFSAERLKGVDSTLKIQPAKLEDSAVYLCASSLGYGLAGLQETQYFGPGTRLLVL.